These T cell receptor beta chains were read from a single sample in a study of OX40 agonist ivuxolimab in advanced cancers. TCRdb's table, derived via immunoSEQ multiplex PCR, lists solely in-frame clones and lacks some. The table shows more than 65,000 clones, with approximately 85% occurring only once. Sequences were derived from CD4+ or CD8+ T cells sorted from blood, sampled in a trial of the OX40 agonist ivuxolimab. The receptors stem from an adult with an advanced solid tumor such as melanoma, head and neck, liver or kidney cancer. The CDR3 runs from the conserved cysteine through the conserved F or W. A D gene is named only where the DNA matches it firmly. Clone size is stated in some rows and not others, as once, few, many or a class when expanded.

abundance	v_gene	d_gene	j_gene	CDR3aa	CDR3nt
.	TRBV4-1	.	TRBJ1-5	CASSQIPQDYSNQPQHF	TGCGCCAGCAGCCAAATCCCTCAGGATTATAGCAATCAGCCCCAGCATTTT
.	TRBV28	TRBD1	TRBJ2-5	CASSLQGAKATQYF	TGTGCCAGCAGTTTACAGGGGGCTAAGGCGACCCAGTACTTC
.	TRBV5-1	.	TRBJ1-5	CASSLGGDQPQHF	TGCGCCAGCAGCTTGGGGGGGGACCAGCCCCAGCATTTT
.	TRBV6-4	.	TRBJ2-7	CASRGTHYEQYF	TGTGCCAGCAGGGGGACACACTACGAGCAGTACTTC
.	TRBV19	.	TRBJ1-6	CASGVRAPLHF	TGTGCCAGCGGAGTGAGAGCACCCCTCCACTTT
.	TRBV7-9	.	TRBJ2-1	CASSPPSRAVGNEQFF	TGTGCCAGCAGCCCACCCTCCAGGGCGGTGGGCAATGAGCAGTTCTTC
once	TRBV29-1	.	TRBJ2-6	CSVGKTEGNVLTF	TGCAGCGTTGGGAAGACAGAAGGCAACGTCCTGACTTTC
.	TRBV23-1	TRBD1	TRBJ2-7	CASGPSNHRGPNYEQYF	TGCGCCAGCGGACCCTCTAATCACAGGGGGCCTAACTACGAGCAGTACTTC
.	TRBV10-3	.	TRBJ2-5	CAISESVVVQGQETQYF	TGTGCCATCAGTGAGTCTGTCGTAGTACAGGGCCAAGAGACCCAGTACTTC
.	TRBV5-6	.	TRBJ2-1	CASSTLAAPSYNEQFF	TGTGCCAGCAGCACCTTAGCGGCACCCTCCTACAATGAGCAGTTCTTC
.	TRBV5-1	.	TRBJ1-2	CASSLGVPGEDGYTF	TGCGCCAGCAGCTTGGGGGTCCCAGGGGAGGATGGCTACACCTTC
.	TRBV6-1	TRBD2	TRBJ2-3	CASSDGAGVPDTQYF	TGTGCCAGCAGTGACGGAGCGGGAGTTCCGGATACGCAGTATTTT
once	TRBV4-1	TRBD1	TRBJ2-7	CASSQPFPGQGTDEQYF	TGCGCCAGCAGCCAACCGTTCCCGGGACAGGGTACAGACGAGCAGTACTTC
.	TRBV6-5	.	TRBJ2-1	CASSPRDYNEQFF	TGTGCCAGCAGCCCCCGGGACTACAATGAGCAGTTCTTC
.	TRBV29-1	.	TRBJ2-1	CSVEDPRGPTWNEQFF	TGCAGCGTTGAAGATCCCAGGGGCCCGACATGGAATGAGCAGTTCTTC
.	TRBV4-1	.	TRBJ2-6	CASSPRGFGANVLTF	TGCGCCAGCAGCCCAAGGGGATTTGGGGCCAACGTCCTGACTTTC
.	TRBV5-5	.	TRBJ1-4	CASSLSTGTATNEKLFF	TGTGCCAGCAGCTTGTCTACTGGGACGGCTACAAATGAAAAACTGTTTTTT
.	TRBV15	.	TRBJ2-5	CATSSLAFQETQYF	TGTGCCACCAGTTCCCTAGCGTTCCAAGAGACCCAGTACTTC
few	TRBV27	.	TRBJ1-1	CASSFVRGFTEAFF	TGTGCCAGCAGTTTCGTGAGGGGGTTCACTGAAGCTTTCTTT
few	TRBV11-2	.	TRBJ2-2	CASSLFRGSPNTGELFF	TGTGCCAGCAGCTTATTTCGGGGGTCCCCGAACACCGGGGAGCTGTTTTTT
.	TRBV12-2	.	TRBJ1-3	CASRSRDVLNSGNTIYF	TGTGCAAGTCGATCCCGGGACGTCCTTAACTCTGGAAACACCATATATTTT